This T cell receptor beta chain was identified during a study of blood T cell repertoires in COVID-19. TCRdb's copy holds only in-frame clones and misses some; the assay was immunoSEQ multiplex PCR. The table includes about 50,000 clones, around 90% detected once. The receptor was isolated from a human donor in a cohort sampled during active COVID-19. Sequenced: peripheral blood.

CDR3 loop: CASSLSQLNEQFF. In nucleotides, the CDR3 is TGTGCCAGCAGCTTAAGTCAACTCAATGAGCAGTTCTTC. The chain links TRBV7-9 to TRBJ2-1; D remains ambiguous. Trimming removed 2 bases from V and 6 bases from J, with 8 bases in between. The CDR3 has 13 residues. Germline values: CDR1 SEHNR, CDR2 FQNEAQ (reference sequence). Full variable domain (missing parts from reference TRBV7-9 and TRBJ2-1): DTGVSQNPRHKITKRGQNVTFRCDPISEHNRLYWYRQTLGQGPEFLTYFQNEAQLEKSRLLSDRFSAERPKGSFSTLEIQRTEQGDSAMYLCASSLSQLNEQFFGPGTRLTVL.